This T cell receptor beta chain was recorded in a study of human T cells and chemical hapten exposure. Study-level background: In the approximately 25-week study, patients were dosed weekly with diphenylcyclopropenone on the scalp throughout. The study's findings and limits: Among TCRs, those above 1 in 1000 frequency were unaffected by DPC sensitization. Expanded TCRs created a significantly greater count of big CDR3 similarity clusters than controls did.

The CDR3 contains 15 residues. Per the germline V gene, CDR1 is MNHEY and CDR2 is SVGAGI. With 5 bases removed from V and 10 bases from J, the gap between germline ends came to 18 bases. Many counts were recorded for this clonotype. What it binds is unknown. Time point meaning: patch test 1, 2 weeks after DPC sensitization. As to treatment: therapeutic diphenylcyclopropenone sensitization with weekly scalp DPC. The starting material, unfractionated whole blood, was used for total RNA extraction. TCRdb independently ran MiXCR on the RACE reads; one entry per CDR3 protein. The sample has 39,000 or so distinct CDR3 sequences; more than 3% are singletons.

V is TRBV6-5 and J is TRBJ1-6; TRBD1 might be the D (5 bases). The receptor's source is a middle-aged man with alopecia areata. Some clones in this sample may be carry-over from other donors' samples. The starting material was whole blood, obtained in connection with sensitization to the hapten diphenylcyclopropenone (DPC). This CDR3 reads CASSPYGGARSPLHF. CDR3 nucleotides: TGTGCCAGCAGTCCATATGGGGGAGCGCGCTCACCCCTCCACTTT.